This T cell receptor beta chain was captured by sequencing in a study of early T cells in non-severe SARS-CoV-2 infection. Study-level information: Unsorted whole blood bulk RNA was sequenced, with unpaired chains. Findings and caveats of the study: Matching with VDJdb favored anti-spike CD8 responses (missing private and CD4 specificities).

The CDR3 contains 9 residues. The ends were cut back, 7 bases at V and 4 bases at J, with 4 bases in the middle. The V gene's germline CDR1 is DFQATT and CDR2 SNEGSKA (reference sequence). Attachment of unique molecular identifiers was made to individual cDNA molecules. TCRdb independently ran MiXCR on the 5' RACE reads; one entry per CDR3 protein. The data hold 50,000 or so distinct CDR3 sequences, with over 10% observed a single time. As to this clonotype: Its target is not known.

The J gene is TRBJ2-5, the V gene TRBV20-1; D not resolved. This TCR derives from an adult who was a healthcare worker with PCR-confirmed SARS-CoV-2 infection or an uninfected control (not recorded which). Specimen: whole blood. The CDR3 nucleotides are TGCAGTGTAGGAGAGACCCAGTACTTC. Translated: CSVGETQYF.